The clone carrying this T cell receptor beta chain showed up many times. Its target is unknown. The CDR3 contains 15 residues. The V end was cut by 3 bases, the J end by 0 bases, with 10 bases between. The germline gives CDR1 MDHEN, CDR2 SYDVKM. This entry is derived from a study of spatial heterogeneity in lung cancer. One entry per CDR3 protein results from TCRdb running MiXCR on the 5' RACE reads. The table lists roughly 10,000 distinct CDR3 sequences, 7.9% of them singletons, with around a fifth in the top ten. Study results and limitations: Within tumors, counts of expanded alpha and beta TCRs tracked tumor mutation counts.

Time point indicated: sample taken at primary tumor resection. Unsorted whole RNA of tumor, nontumor lung or frozen PBMC was sequenced. The sequencing here drew on lung tumor tissue, taken at surgery. The clonotype originates from a female donor with early-stage non-small cell lung cancer. The V and J genes are TRBV28 and TRBJ2-3, with unresolved D. The DNA for the CDR3 is TGTGCCAGCAGTTTCTCTGAAGGGAGCACAGATACGCAGTATTTT. Its protein product is CASSFSEGSTDTQYF.